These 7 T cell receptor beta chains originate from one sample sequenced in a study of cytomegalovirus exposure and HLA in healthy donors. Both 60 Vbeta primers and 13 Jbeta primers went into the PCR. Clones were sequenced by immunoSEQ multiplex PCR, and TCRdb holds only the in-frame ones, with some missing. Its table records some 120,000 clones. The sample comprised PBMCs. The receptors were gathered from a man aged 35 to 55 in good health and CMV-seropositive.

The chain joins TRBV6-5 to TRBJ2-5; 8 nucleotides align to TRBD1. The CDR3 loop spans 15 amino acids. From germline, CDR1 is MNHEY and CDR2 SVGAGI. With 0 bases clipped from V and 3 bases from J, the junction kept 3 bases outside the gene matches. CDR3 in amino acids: CASSYSTGAKETQYF. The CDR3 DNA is TGTGCCAGCAGTTACTCGACAGGGGCAAAAGAGACCCAGTACTTC.

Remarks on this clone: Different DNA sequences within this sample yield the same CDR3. The CDR3 nucleotides read TGTGCCAGCAGCGTAGGGGGGGGCACCTACGAGCAGTACTTC. This translates into CASSVGGGTYEQYF. J is TRBJ2-7 and V is TRBV9; a weak D match, TRBD2 (7 bases). There are 14 residues in the CDR3. Trimming shortened V by 0 bases and J by 2 bases, and 9 bases separated the two germline ends. Germline CDR1 and CDR2: SGDLS and YYNGEE. Based on the CDR3 plus reference TRBV9 and TRBJ2-7, the full variable domain is DSGVTQTPKHLITATGQRVTLRCSPRSGDLSVYWYQQSLDQGLQFLIQYYNGEERAKGNILERFSAQQFPDLHSELNLSSLELGDSALYFCASSVGGGTYEQYFGPGTRLTVT.

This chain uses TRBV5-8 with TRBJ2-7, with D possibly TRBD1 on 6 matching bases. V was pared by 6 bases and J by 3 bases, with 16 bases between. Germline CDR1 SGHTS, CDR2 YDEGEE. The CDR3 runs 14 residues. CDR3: CASTPWAGDYEQYF. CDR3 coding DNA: TGTGCCAGCACCCCCTGGGCAGGGGACTACGAGCAGTACTTC. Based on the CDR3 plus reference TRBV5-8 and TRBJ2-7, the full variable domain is EAGVTQSPTHLIKTRGQQATLRCSPISGHTSVYWYQQALGLGLQFLLWYDEGEERNRGNFPPRFSGRQFPNYSSELNVNALELEDSALYLCASTPWAGDYEQYFGPGTRLTVT.

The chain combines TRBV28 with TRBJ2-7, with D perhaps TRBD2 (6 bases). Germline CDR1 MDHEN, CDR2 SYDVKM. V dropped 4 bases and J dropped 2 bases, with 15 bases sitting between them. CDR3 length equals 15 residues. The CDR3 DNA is TGTGCCAGCAGTTCGGGGACTGGAAAGACCTACGAGCAGTACTTC. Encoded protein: CASSSGTGKTYEQYF.

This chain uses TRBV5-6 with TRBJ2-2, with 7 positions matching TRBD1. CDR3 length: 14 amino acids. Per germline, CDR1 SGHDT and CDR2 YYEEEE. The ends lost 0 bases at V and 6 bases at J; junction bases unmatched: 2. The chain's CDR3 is CASSLGTGAGELFF. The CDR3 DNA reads TGTGCCAGCAGCTTGGGAACAGGGGCCGGGGAGCTGTTTTTT.

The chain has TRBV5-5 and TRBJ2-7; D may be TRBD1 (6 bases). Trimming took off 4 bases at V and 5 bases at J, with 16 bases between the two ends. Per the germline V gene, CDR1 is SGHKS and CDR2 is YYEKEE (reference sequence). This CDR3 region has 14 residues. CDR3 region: CASSPTGTSDEQYF. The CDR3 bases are TGTGCCAGCAGCCCGACCGGGACATCGGACGAGCAGTACTTC.

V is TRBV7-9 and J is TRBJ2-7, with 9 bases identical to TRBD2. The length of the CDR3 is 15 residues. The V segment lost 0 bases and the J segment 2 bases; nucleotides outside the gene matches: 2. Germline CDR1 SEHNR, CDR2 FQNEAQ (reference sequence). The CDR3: CASSLALAGAYEQYF. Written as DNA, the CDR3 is TGTGCCAGCAGCTTAGCTTTAGCGGGAGCCTACGAGCAGTACTTC.